The T cell receptor (beta chain) described here comes from a study of T-cell memory formation after mild COVID-19. This CDR3 has 10 amino acids. V was trimmed by 6 bases and J by 3 bases, leaving 3 bases between them. Germline V gene lookup returns CDR1 MNHNS and CDR2 SASEGT. TCRdb analysed the 5' RACE reads with MiXCR anew, one entry per CDR3 protein. Of around 310,000 distinct CDR3 sequences listed, 20% to 25% are singletons. Study-wide results and limits: Specificity for SARS-CoV-2 was not confirmed among the second-wave clones peaking on day 37.

A note on this clonotype: Its target is unknown.

The sample was PBMCs or a T cell subset sorted from them (not recorded which). The clonotype originates from a man between 18 and 29 years old who had mild COVID-19 (a few samples of this study predate the infection). Cell type and time point are not known. The chain links TRBV6-1 to TRBJ2-7; D is unresolved. The CDR3 DNA is TGTGCCAGCAGGGACTACGAGCAGTACTTC. Translation: CASRDYEQYF.